Listed below are T cell receptor beta chains from one sample, sequenced in a study of cytomegalovirus exposure and HLA in healthy donors. TCRdb's copy holds only in-frame clones and misses some; the assay was immunoSEQ multiplex PCR. The data contain 100,000 to 150,000 clones, roughly 74% of them singletons. The sample was PBMCs. The receptors originated from a male donor in good health and CMV-seronegative. Each CDR3 is given with its conserved first and last residue. The order of the fields is V gene, clone size, D gene, J gene, CDR3 protein, CDR3 DNA. The D gene is left open where the match is weak. Only part of the rows carry a size: once, few, many, or a class if the clone is expanded.

v_call: TRBV2
clone_size: once
d_call: NA
j_call: TRBJ2-5
cdr3_aa: CASSEAPRTEETQYF
cdr3_nt: TGTGCCAGCAGTGAAGCCCCCCGGACAGAAGAGACCCAGTACTTC

v_call: TRBV20-1
clone_size: few
d_call: NA
j_call: TRBJ1-1
cdr3_aa: CSARVAGEAFF
cdr3_nt: TGCAGTGCTAGAGTCGCGGGTGAAGCTTTCTTT

v_call: TRBV27
clone_size: NA
d_call: NA
j_call: TRBJ2-7
cdr3_aa: CASAVGRRAYEQYF
cdr3_nt: TGTGCCAGCGCGGTTGGACGGCGGGCCTACGAGCAGTACTTC

v_call: TRBV15
clone_size: NA
d_call: NA
j_call: TRBJ1-3
cdr3_aa: CATSRDVGTSSGNTIYF
cdr3_nt: TGTGCCACCAGCAGAGATGTTGGAACTAGCTCTGGAAACACCATATATTTT

v_call: TRBV21-1
clone_size: NA
d_call: NA
j_call: TRBJ2-7
cdr3_aa: CASSKGQIPYYEQYF
cdr3_nt: TGTGCCAGCAGCAAAGGGCAGATACCTTACTACGAGCAGTACTTC

v_call: TRBV19
clone_size: NA
d_call: TRBD2
j_call: TRBJ2-1
cdr3_aa: CASSIVSGKNNEQFF
cdr3_nt: TGTGCCAGTAGTATAGTTAGCGGGAAGAACAATGAGCAGTTCTTC

v_call: TRBV19
clone_size: NA
d_call: NA
j_call: TRBJ2-7
cdr3_aa: CASSLNRGLEQYF
cdr3_nt: TGTGCCAGTAGTTTAAACAGGGGACTCGAGCAGTACTTC

v_call: TRBV5-4
clone_size: NA
d_call: NA
j_call: TRBJ1-6
cdr3_aa: CASSLGESNSPLHF
cdr3_nt: TGTGCCAGCAGTCTCGGGGAGTCCAATTCACCCCTCCACTTT

v_call: TRBV19
clone_size: NA
d_call: TRBD1
j_call: TRBJ1-1
cdr3_aa: CASTAGQAQTEAFF
cdr3_nt: TGTGCCAGTACCGCGGGACAGGCCCAAACTGAAGCTTTCTTT

v_call: TRBV10-3
clone_size: NA
d_call: TRBD2
j_call: TRBJ2-5
cdr3_aa: CAISDRTSGGGETQYF
cdr3_nt: TGTGCCATCAGTGATAGGACTAGCGGGGGGGGTGAGACCCAGTACTTC

v_call: TRBV9
clone_size: NA
d_call: NA
j_call: TRBJ1-2
cdr3_aa: CASTSLNYGYTF
cdr3_nt: TGTGCCAGCACATCACTGAACTATGGCTACACCTTC

v_call: TRBV27
clone_size: NA
d_call: NA
j_call: TRBJ2-7
cdr3_aa: CASTVSRDFPYEQYF
cdr3_nt: TGTGCCAGCACTGTATCACGGGACTTTCCCTACGAGCAGTACTTC

v_call: TRBV5-5
clone_size: NA
d_call: NA
j_call: TRBJ1-5
cdr3_aa: CASSSDAGSNQPQHF
cdr3_nt: TGTGCCAGCAGCTCCGATGCGGGGAGCAATCAGCCCCAGCATTTT

v_call: TRBV5-4
clone_size: NA
d_call: NA
j_call: TRBJ1-4
cdr3_aa: CASSLVPGEKLFF
cdr3_nt: TGTGCCAGCAGCTTGGTGCCGGGGGAAAAACTGTTTTTT

v_call: TRBV5-1
clone_size: NA
d_call: TRBD2
j_call: TRBJ2-1
cdr3_aa: CASSLRTSGGNNEQFF
cdr3_nt: TGCGCCAGCAGCTTAAGGACTAGCGGGGGGAACAATGAGCAGTTCTTC

v_call: TRBV27
clone_size: NA
d_call: NA
j_call: TRBJ1-5
cdr3_aa: CASSSQGPNQPQHF
cdr3_nt: TGTGCCAGCAGTTCACAGGGACCCAATCAGCCCCAGCATTTT

v_call: TRBV5-4
clone_size: NA
d_call: NA
j_call: TRBJ2-3
cdr3_aa: CASSPAMHPGADTQYF
cdr3_nt: TGTGCCAGCAGCCCGGCGATGCACCCTGGAGCAGATACGCAGTATTTT

v_call: TRBV19
clone_size: few
d_call: TRBD1
j_call: TRBJ1-3
cdr3_aa: CASSIGTVHSGNTIYF
cdr3_nt: TGTGCCAGTAGTATCGGGACAGTTCACTCTGGAAACACCATATATTTT

v_call: TRBV19
clone_size: NA
d_call: TRBD1
j_call: TRBJ1-2
cdr3_aa: CASSLITGTGYGYTF
cdr3_nt: TGTGCCAGTAGTCTTATCACCGGGACAGGGTATGGCTACACCTTC

v_call: TRBV7-2
clone_size: NA
d_call: NA
j_call: TRBJ1-2
cdr3_aa: CASSPGPGVDGYTF
cdr3_nt: TGTGCCAGCAGCCCAGGACCGGGGGTTGATGGCTACACCTTC

v_call: TRBV7-9
clone_size: few
d_call: NA
j_call: TRBJ2-1
cdr3_aa: CASSSERISSYNEQFF
cdr3_nt: TGTGCCAGCAGCTCCGAGCGGATAAGCTCCTACAATGAGCAGTTCTTC

v_call: TRBV9
clone_size: NA
d_call: NA
j_call: TRBJ1-2
cdr3_aa: CASSVAATGRMGDGYTF
cdr3_nt: TGTGCCAGCAGCGTAGCTGCTACAGGGCGGATGGGTGATGGCTACACCTTC

v_call: TRBV29-1
clone_size: NA
d_call: TRBD2
j_call: TRBJ2-5
cdr3_aa: CSVGEGQETQYF
cdr3_nt: TGCAGCGTTGGGGAGGGCCAAGAGACCCAGTACTTC

v_call: TRBV5-1
clone_size: NA
d_call: TRBD2
j_call: TRBJ2-3
cdr3_aa: CASSLGILAGGGTDTQYF
cdr3_nt: TGCGCCAGCAGCCTTGGGATTCTAGCGGGAGGGGGAACCGATACGCAGTATTTT

v_call: TRBV6-1
clone_size: NA
d_call: TRBD2
j_call: TRBJ2-5
cdr3_aa: CASSKGTSGGYFIETQYF
cdr3_nt: TGTGCCAGCAGTAAAGGGACTAGCGGGGGGTACTTCATAGAGACCCAGTACTTC

v_call: TRBV28
clone_size: NA
d_call: TRBD1
j_call: TRBJ1-2
cdr3_aa: CASNQGVWGYTF
cdr3_nt: TGTGCCAGCAACCAGGGGGTATGGGGCTACACCTTC

v_call: TRBV2
clone_size: NA
d_call: TRBD1
j_call: TRBJ2-5
cdr3_aa: CASTIGGGQTKETQYF
cdr3_nt: TGTGCCAGCACCATCGGTGGGGGACAGACGAAAGAGACCCAGTACTTC

v_call: TRBV7-9
clone_size: NA
d_call: TRBD1
j_call: TRBJ1-1
cdr3_aa: CASSSTGIEAFF
cdr3_nt: TGTGCCAGCAGCTCGACAGGGATTGAAGCTTTCTTT

v_call: TRBV7-2
clone_size: NA
d_call: NA
j_call: TRBJ2-3
cdr3_aa: CASSPGEADTQYF
cdr3_nt: TGTGCCAGCAGCCCCGGGGAAGCAGATACGCAGTATTTT

v_call: TRBV19
clone_size: NA
d_call: TRBD1
j_call: TRBJ1-4
cdr3_aa: CASSIRWTGDEKLFF
cdr3_nt: TGTGCCAGTAGTATCAGGTGGACAGGGGATGAAAAACTGTTTTTT

v_call: TRBV9
clone_size: NA
d_call: NA
j_call: TRBJ1-3
cdr3_aa: CASKGDGNTIYF
cdr3_nt: TGTGCCAGCAAAGGAGACGGAAACACCATATATTTT